The next 11 T cell receptor beta chains were all read from a single sample in a study of T cell changes during pregnancy in multiple sclerosis. The data were produced by immunoSEQ multiplex PCR, yet TCRdb's version contains in-frame clones alone and is incomplete. Among over 45,000 clones listed, over 80% were seen once. This sample comprised CD4+ T cells from peripheral blood mononuclear cells, obtained in the first trimester of pregnancy. These receptors all stem from a female donor with multiple sclerosis, enrolled in a pregnancy study.

The chain has TRBV12-2 and TRBJ1-2; the table assigns TRBD1, which was not confirmed against the DNA. TRBV12-2 is designated a pseudogene. CDR3 length: 11 residues. CDR3 loop: CASRHGTGRVF. The CDR3 nucleotides read TGTGCAAGTCGACATGGGACAGGGCGGGTCTTC.

This clone was observed a single time. V gene TRBV7-8 combines with J gene TRBJ2-5, with D possibly matching TRBD2 (5 bases). Trimming stripped 7 bases from V and 5 bases from J, with 11 bases between. CDR3 length: 12 residues. Germline assignment: CDR1 SGHVS and CDR2 FQNEAQ. The CDR3 DNA reads as TGTGCCAGCAACCGACGAGGGGAGACCCAGTACTTC. Translating gives CASNRRGETQYF.

This sequence joins TRBV7-2 and TRBJ2-2; D is possibly TRBD1 (5 bases). The V end was cut by 8 bases, the J end by 2 bases, with 12 bases between. The CDR3 is made up of 14 amino acids. Germline-derived CDR1 and CDR2 are SGHTA and FQGNSA. In nucleotides, the CDR3 is TGTGCCAGCTCATGGGGCCCAAACACCGGGGAGCTGTTTTTT. Encoded protein: CASSWGPNTGELFF.

This chain joins TRBV4-3 and TRBJ2-3, with 9 bases that match TRBD1. This CDR3 is 16 amino acids long. V gave up 4 bases and J gave up 5 bases; unmatched junction bases: 10. CDR1 is LGHNA and CDR2 is YSLEER in the germline V gene. The CDR3 protein is CASSPGTGIFGDTQYF. The CDR3 coding sequence is TGCGCCAGCAGCCCGGGGACAGGGATTTTTGGAGATACGCAGTATTTT.

J is TRBJ2-1 and V is TRBV5-4; 8 bases match TRBD2. Germline values: CDR1 SGHNT, CDR2 YYREEE (reference sequence). This CDR3 has 16 amino acids. Unmatched junction bases numbered 7, after V lost 3 bases and J lost 2 bases. This chain's CDR3 is CASSSGLDSPYNEQFF. CDR3 sequence (DNA): TGTGCCAGCAGCTCGGGACTAGATAGCCCCTACAATGAGCAGTTCTTC.

The chain recombines TRBV27 with TRBJ2-3, with D hard to call. This CDR3 contains 13 residues. Trimming took off 3 bases at V and 0 bases at J, with 4 bases between the two ends. Looked up from germline, CDR1 is MNHEY and CDR2 is SMNVEV (reference sequence). The CDR3 here is CASSFSSTDTQYF. For the CDR3, the DNA is TGTGCCAGCAGTTTCTCGAGCACAGATACGCAGTATTTT.

The chain has TRBV5-1 and TRBJ2-5; possibly TRBD1 for D (5 bases). Germline V CDR1 and CDR2: SGHRS, YFSETQ. Deletions cut 0 bases from V and 5 bases from J, with 8 bases between. The CDR3 is 13 amino acids. The CDR3 sequence is CASSLGGRETQYF. The CDR3 DNA sequence: TGCGCCAGCAGCTTGGGGGGCAGGGAGACCCAGTACTTC.

The chain uses TRBV7-9 and TRBJ2-7; TRBD2 matches 9 bases. Per the germline V gene, CDR1 is SEHNR and CDR2 is FQNEAQ (reference sequence). The CDR3 contains 14 residues. Losses at the gene ends were 5 bases for V and 4 bases for J; bases not matched to a gene: 6. The CDR3: CASSPRLAAYEQYF. As DNA, the CDR3 is TGTGCCAGCAGCCCTCGACTAGCGGCTTACGAGCAGTACTTC.

Only one count was recorded for this clone. J is TRBJ2-4 and V is TRBV19; tentative D call: TRBD2 (6 bases). CDR1 and CDR2 (germline): LNHDA, SQIVND (reference sequence). Trimming took off 3 bases at V and 7 bases at J, with 10 bases between the two ends. This CDR3 contains 13 residues. This CDR3 reads CASSINGGNIQYF. Written as DNA, the CDR3 is TGTGCCAGTAGTATTAACGGAGGGAACATTCAGTACTTC. The whole variable domain, filled in from reference TRBV19 and TRBJ2-4, reads DGGITQSPKYLFRKEGQNVTLSCEQNLNHDAMYWYRQDPGQGLRLIYYSQIVNDFQKGDIAEGYSVSREKKESFPLTVTSAQKNPTAFYLCASSINGGNIQYFGAGTRLSVL.

This chain links TRBV27 with TRBJ1-4; D unclear. Trimming left V 3 bases short and J 10 bases short, with 9 bases between. The CDR3 consists of 12 residues. In germline, CDR1 is MNHEY, CDR2 SMNVEV (reference sequence). CDR3 DNA: TGTGCCAGCAGTTTTCGAGGTGGAAAACTGTTTTTT. Translated: CASSFRGGKLFF.

The rearrangement links TRBV2 to TRBJ2-7, with TRBD2 matching 9 bases. The V and J ends lost 8 bases and 5 bases, in that order; junction bases with no gene match: 13. The CDR3 covers 15 residues. Germline lookup yields CDR1 SNHLY and CDR2 FYNNEI. CDR3 nucleotide sequence: TGTGCCAGCCAACGTGAGGGACTAGCATCGGACGAGCAGTACTTC. It encodes CASQREGLASDEQYF.